This T cell receptor beta chain was recorded in a study of T cell responses to AZD1222 COVID-19 vaccine. Study-wide points: Donors were largely white British and mainly female; clonal diversity was possibly underestimated.

The germline V and J ends were trimmed by 4 bases and 0 bases, with 9 bases remaining between them. This CDR3 spans 14 amino acids. Germline V CDR1 and CDR2: SNHLY, FYNNEI. Method: immunoSEQ multiplex PCR; TCRdb's copy keeps in-frame clones and lacks some. The profile shows approximately 100,000 clones, roughly nine tenths of them singletons. With respect to this clone: Its antigen remains unknown.

The sequences come from peripheral blood, collected on day 0 of AZD1222 vaccination. The gene calls are TRBV2 and TRBJ2-5; possible D gene TRBD1, 5 bases. This clonotype was sampled from an adult in good health. In DNA form, the CDR3 reads TGTGCCAGCAGTGGGGGCAGATACCAAGAGACCCAGTACTTC. Translated, it gives CASSGGRYQETQYF.